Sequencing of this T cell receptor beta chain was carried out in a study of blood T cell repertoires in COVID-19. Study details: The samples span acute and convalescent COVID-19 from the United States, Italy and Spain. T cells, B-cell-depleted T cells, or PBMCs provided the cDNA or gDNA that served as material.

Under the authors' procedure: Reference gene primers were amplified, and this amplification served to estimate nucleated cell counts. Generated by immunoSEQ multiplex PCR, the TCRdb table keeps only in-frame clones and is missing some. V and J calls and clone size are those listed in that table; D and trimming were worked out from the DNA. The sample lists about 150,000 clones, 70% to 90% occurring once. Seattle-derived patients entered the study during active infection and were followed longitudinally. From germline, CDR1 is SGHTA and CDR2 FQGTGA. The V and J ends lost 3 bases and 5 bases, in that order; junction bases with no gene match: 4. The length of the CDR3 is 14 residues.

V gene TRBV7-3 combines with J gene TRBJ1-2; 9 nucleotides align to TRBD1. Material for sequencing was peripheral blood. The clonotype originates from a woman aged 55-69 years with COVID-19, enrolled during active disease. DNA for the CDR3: TGTGCCAGCAGCTTGACAGGGGGAAATTATGGCTACACCTTC. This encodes CASSLTGGNYGYTF.